The rows below give T cell receptor beta chains drawn from one sample of a study of blood T cell repertoires in COVID-19. Generated by immunoSEQ multiplex PCR, the TCRdb table keeps only in-frame clones and is missing some. The table shows fewer than 150,000 clones, with approximately 85% occurring only once. The specimen sequenced was peripheral blood. The receptors were sampled from a human donor in a cohort sampled during active COVID-19. Both conserved end residues are part of each CDR3. The D gene is left open where the match is weak. Some rows mark clone size as missing; the rest say once, few, many or name a class of expanded clone.

d_call j_call v_call clone_size cdr3_nt cdr3_aa
TRBD1 TRBJ1-3 TRBV6-5 once TGTGCCAGCAGTCTTCGACAGGGATCTGGAAACACCATATATTTT CASSLRQGSGNTIYF
- TRBJ1-1 TRBV28 - TGTGCCAGCTTTGAGTCTGGTGAAGCTTTCTTT CASFESGEAFF
TRBD2 TRBJ2-5 TRBV4-3 - TGCGCCAGCAGCCAAGGTGGGCTAGCGGGGGATGGAGAGACCCAGTACTTC CASSQGGLAGDGETQYF
TRBD2 TRBJ2-1 TRBV7-9 - TGTGCCAGCAGCTCCGGACTAGCGGGATTGAATGAGCAGTTCTTC CASSSGLAGLNEQFF
- TRBJ1-5 TRBV30 - TGTGCCTGGAGTCTGCCGGGTCCTTCTAATAGCAATCAGCCCCAGCATTTT CAWSLPGPSNSNQPQHF
- TRBJ1-1 TRBV5-6 - TGTGCCAGCAGCTTGCAGGCGGGGAGTGAAGCTTTCTTT CASSLQAGSEAFF
- TRBJ1-3 TRBV9 - TGTGCCAGCAGCGTAATGGGAACAGGGAGCCCTTATTCTGGAAACACCATATATTTT CASSVMGTGSPYSGNTIYF
- TRBJ1-2 TRBV25-1 - TGTGCCAGCAGTGAAACTGGCGCGGGGGGTTTCGGCTATGGCTACACCTTC CASSETGAGGFGYGYTF
TRBD2 TRBJ2-4 TRBV11-2 - TGTGCCAGCAGCCCTAGCGGGACTTTAAACATTCAGTACTTC CASSPSGTLNIQYF
- TRBJ1-2 TRBV30 - TGTGCCTGGAGCCCCACAGGGAGTAACTATGGCTACACCTTC CAWSPTGSNYGYTF
- TRBJ2-2 TRBV18 - TGTGCCAGCTCACCAGGACAGACCTCCCGGGAGCTGTTTTTT CASSPGQTSRELFF
- TRBJ2-3 TRBV4-1 - TGCGCCAGCAGCCAGGAGGGATTTAAGGACACAGATACGCAGTATTTT CASSQEGFKDTDTQYF
TRBD1 TRBJ2-5 TRBV15 few TGTGCCACCACGCGGGACAGGGATAGTGAGACCCAGTACTTC CATTRDRDSETQYF